The 9 T cell receptor beta chains presented below share a single source sample, sequenced in a study of cytomegalovirus exposure and HLA in healthy donors. 13 Jbeta primers and 60 Vbeta primers were used for the PCR. TCRdb keeps only in-frame clones here, not all; method: immunoSEQ multiplex PCR. The sample consists of roughly 160,000 clones, around three quarters of them appearing once. Sequenced: PBMCs. All receptors come from a woman aged 25 to 45 in good health and CMV-seronegative.

This clone was seen more than once but under ten times. This chain joins TRBV19 and TRBJ2-7; TRBD1 might be the D (6 bases). Trimming took off 6 bases at V and 4 bases at J, with 22 bases between the two ends. CDR1 is LNHDA, CDR2 SQIVND, per germline (reference sequence). The CDR3 is made up of 16 amino acids. As DNA, the CDR3 is TGTGCCAGTAGCGTCCAGGTTGGGGGCGATTATTACGAGCAGTACTTC. Protein product: CASSVQVGGDYYEQYF.

The chain recombines TRBV6-6 with TRBJ2-1; 8 nucleotides line up with TRBD1. Germline CDR1 reads MNHNY; CDR2 reads SVGAGI (reference sequence). The CDR3 contains 16 residues. Trimming cost V 4 bases and J 0 bases; bases outside gene matches: 5. The CDR3 spells CASSSGQGGSYNEQFF. CDR3 nucleotides: TGTGCCAGCAGTTCCGGACAGGGTGGCTCCTACAATGAGCAGTTCTTC.

This rearrangement joins TRBV28 to TRBJ2-1; the D gene is possibly TRBD1 (6 bases). The CDR3 totals 17 residues. Germline-derived CDR1 and CDR2 are MDHEN and SYDVKM. Trimming cost V 5 bases and J 6 bases, with 23 bases left between them. The CDR3 reads CASSKGKQGEYSNEQFF. The CDR3 DNA reads as TGTGCCAGCAGTAAGGGAAAACAGGGAGAATATAGCAATGAGCAGTTCTTC.

The V gene is TRBV5-4, the J gene TRBJ1-2; 7 bases fit TRBD1. Trimming removed 3 bases from V and 6 bases from J; junction bases left unmatched: 8. The CDR3 loop spans 14 amino acids. Germline V gives CDR1 SGHNT, CDR2 YYREEE (reference sequence). The CDR3 protein is CASSWPTGMDGYTF. CDR3 in DNA: TGTGCCAGCAGCTGGCCGACAGGGATGGATGGCTACACCTTC.

The chain is built from TRBV6-4 and TRBJ2-5, with 10 bases aligning to TRBD2. V trimming: 3 bases; J trimming: 3 bases; junction bases outside the gene matches: 10. Germline CDR1 is MRHNA and CDR2 is SNTAGT. This CDR3 has 17 residues. In DNA, the CDR3 is TGTGCCAGCAGTGATGGGGAGGCTAGCGGGGGAGAAGAGACCCAGTACTTC. Translated: CASSDGEASGGEETQYF.

J is TRBJ1-2 and V is TRBV28; TRBD1 matches at 8 bases. This CDR3 contains 14 residues. V trimming: 6 bases; J trimming: 8 bases; junction bases outside the gene matches: 11. CDR1 and CDR2 from the germline V gene are MDHEN and SYDVKM. For the CDR3, the DNA is TGTGCCAGCAGCCTCGGACAGGGAGGCGACGGCTACACCTTC. Its translation: CASSLGQGGDGYTF.

This clone was seen a few times. This chain connects TRBV28 to TRBJ1-5, with 7 nucleotides matching TRBD1. The CDR3 contains 16 residues. Germline values: CDR1 MDHEN, CDR2 SYDVKM. The ends lost 5 bases at V and 3 bases at J; junction bases unmatched: 10. DNA for the CDR3: TGTGCCAGCAGTCTGGGACAGCTACGATACAATCAGCCCCAGCATTTT. This gives the protein CASSLGQLRYNQPQHF.

The sample holds a few counts of this clone. V gene TRBV5-1 combines with J gene TRBJ2-3, with D perhaps matching TRBD2 (6 bases). The CDR3 is 17 residues long. The V and J ends lost 2 bases and 4 bases respectively, with 20 bases between them. Germline V gene lookup returns CDR1 SGHRS and CDR2 YFSETQ. CDR3 in amino acids: CASSFIPTGGSSDTQYF. The DNA of the CDR3 is TGCGCCAGCAGCTTTATCCCGACTGGGGGGAGTTCAGATACGCAGTATTTT.

In this sample, this clone turned up a few times. This rearrangement joins TRBV5-1 to TRBJ1-1; D not certain. This CDR3 is 15 amino acids long. The ends were cut back, 5 bases at V and 0 bases at J, with 14 bases in the middle. CDR1 is SGHRS, CDR2 YFSETQ, per germline. The CDR3, as DNA: TGCGCCAGCAGGACCTTGACAAACTTGAACACTGAAGCTTTCTTT. Protein sequence: CASRTLTNLNTEAFF.